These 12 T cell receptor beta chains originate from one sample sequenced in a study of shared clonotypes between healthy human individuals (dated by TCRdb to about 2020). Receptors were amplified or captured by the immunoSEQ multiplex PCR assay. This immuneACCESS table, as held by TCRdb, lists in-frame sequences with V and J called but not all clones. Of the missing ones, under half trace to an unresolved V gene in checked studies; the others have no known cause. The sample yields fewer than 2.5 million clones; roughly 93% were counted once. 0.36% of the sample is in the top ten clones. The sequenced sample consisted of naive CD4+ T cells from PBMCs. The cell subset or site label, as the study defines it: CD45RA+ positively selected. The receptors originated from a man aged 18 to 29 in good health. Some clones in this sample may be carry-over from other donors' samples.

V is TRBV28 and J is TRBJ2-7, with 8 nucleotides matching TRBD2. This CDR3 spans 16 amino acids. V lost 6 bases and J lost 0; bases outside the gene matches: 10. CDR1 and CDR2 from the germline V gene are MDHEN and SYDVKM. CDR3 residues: CASSLLTGGSSYEQYF. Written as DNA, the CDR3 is TGTGCCAGCAGCCTTTTAACGGGGGGGAGCTCCTACGAGCAGTACTTC. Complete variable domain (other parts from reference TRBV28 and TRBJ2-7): DVKVTQSSRYLVKRTGEKVFLECVQDMDHENMFWYRQDPGLGLRLIYFSYDVKMKEKGDIPEGYSVSREKKERFSLILESASTNQTSMYLCASSLLTGGSSYEQYFGPGTRLTVT.

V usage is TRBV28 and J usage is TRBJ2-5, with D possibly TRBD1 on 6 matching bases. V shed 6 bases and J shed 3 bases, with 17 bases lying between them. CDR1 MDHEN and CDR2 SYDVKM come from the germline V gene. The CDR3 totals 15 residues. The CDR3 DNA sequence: TGTGCCAGCAGAGATCAGTGGGGGCGGGAAGAGACCCAGTACTTC. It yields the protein CASRDQWGREETQYF.

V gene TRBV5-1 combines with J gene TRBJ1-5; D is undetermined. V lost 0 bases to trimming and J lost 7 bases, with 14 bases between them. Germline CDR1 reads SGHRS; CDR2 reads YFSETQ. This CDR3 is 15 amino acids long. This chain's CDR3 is CASSLEGWGGQPQHF. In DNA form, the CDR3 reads TGCGCCAGCAGCTTGGAGGGCTGGGGAGGACAGCCCCAGCATTTT. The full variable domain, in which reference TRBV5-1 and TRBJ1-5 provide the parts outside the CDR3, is KAGVTQTPRYLIKTRGQQVTLSCSPISGHRSVSWYQQTPGQGLQFLFEYFSETQRNKGNFPGRFSGRQFSNSRSEMNVSTLELGDSALYLCASSLEGWGGQPQHFGDGTRLSIL.

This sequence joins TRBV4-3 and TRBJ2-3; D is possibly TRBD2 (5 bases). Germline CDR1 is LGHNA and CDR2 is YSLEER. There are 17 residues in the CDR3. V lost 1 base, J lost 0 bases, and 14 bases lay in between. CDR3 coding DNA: TGCGCCAGCAGCCAAGCCCCCGGGGTTTCTAGCACAGATACGCAGTATTTT. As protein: CASSQAPGVSSTDTQYF.

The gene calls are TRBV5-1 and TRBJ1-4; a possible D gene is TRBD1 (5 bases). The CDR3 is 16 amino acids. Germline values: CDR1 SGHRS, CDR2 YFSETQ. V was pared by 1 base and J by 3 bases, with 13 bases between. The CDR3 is CASSLSRRGANEKLFF. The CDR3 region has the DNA TGCGCCAGCAGCTTGTCCAGACGGGGGGCTAATGAAAAACTGTTTTTT.

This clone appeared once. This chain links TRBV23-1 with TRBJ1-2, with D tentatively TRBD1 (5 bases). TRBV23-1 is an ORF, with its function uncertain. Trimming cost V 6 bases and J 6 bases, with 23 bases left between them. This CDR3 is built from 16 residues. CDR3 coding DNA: TGCGCCAGCAGGCGAAAAGACGGGACCCCAATCCATGGCTACACCTTC. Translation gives CASRRKDGTPIHGYTF.

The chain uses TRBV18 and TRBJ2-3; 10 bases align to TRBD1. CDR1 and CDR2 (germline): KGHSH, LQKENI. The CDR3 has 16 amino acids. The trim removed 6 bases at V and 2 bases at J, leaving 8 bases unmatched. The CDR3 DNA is TGTGCCAGCTCTCCGGGACAGGGGTCCACCACAGATACGCAGTATTTT. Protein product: CASSPGQGSTTDTQYF.

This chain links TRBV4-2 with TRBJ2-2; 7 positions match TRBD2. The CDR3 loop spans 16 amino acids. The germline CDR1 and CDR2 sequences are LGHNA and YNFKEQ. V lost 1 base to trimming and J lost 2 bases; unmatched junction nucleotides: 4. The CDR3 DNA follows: TGTGCCAGCAGCCAAGGACTAGCCCTAAACACCGGGGAGCTGTTTTTT. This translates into CASSQGLALNTGELFF.

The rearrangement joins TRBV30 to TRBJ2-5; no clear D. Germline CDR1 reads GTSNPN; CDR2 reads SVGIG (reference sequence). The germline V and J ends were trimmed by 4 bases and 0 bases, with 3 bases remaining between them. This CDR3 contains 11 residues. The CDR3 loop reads CAWTDQETQYF. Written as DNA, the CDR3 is TGTGCCTGGACGGACCAAGAGACCCAGTACTTC. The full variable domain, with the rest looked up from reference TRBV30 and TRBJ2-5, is SQTIHQWPATLVQPVGSPLSLECTVEGTSNPNLYWYRQAAGRGLQLLFYSVGIGQISSEVPQNLSASRPQDRQFILSSKKLLLSDSGFYLCAWTDQETQYFGPGTRLLVL.

CDR3 sequence (DNA): TGCGCCAGCAGCTTAATAGCTGGAGGACACTACGAGCAGTACTTC. Translating gives CASSLIAGGHYEQYF. The rearrangement uses TRBV5-1 and TRBJ2-7; perhaps D is TRBD1 or TRBD2 (5 bases each). In germline, CDR1 is SGHRS, CDR2 YFSETQ. The CDR3 has 15 amino acids. The ends were cut back, 2 bases at V and 3 bases at J, with 15 bases in the middle. The full variable domain, in which reference TRBV5-1 and TRBJ2-7 provide the parts outside the CDR3, is KAGVTQTPRYLIKTRGQQVTLSCSPISGHRSVSWYQQTPGQGLQFLFEYFSETQRNKGNFPGRFSGRQFSNSRSEMNVSTLELGDSALYLCASSLIAGGHYEQYFGPGTRLTVT.

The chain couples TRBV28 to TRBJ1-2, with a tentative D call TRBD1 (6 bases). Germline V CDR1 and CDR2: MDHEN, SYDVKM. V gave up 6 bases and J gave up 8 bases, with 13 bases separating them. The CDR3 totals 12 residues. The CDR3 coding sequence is TGTGCCAGCAGCCAAGTTCAGGGGGGCTACACCTTC. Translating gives CASSQVQGGYTF.

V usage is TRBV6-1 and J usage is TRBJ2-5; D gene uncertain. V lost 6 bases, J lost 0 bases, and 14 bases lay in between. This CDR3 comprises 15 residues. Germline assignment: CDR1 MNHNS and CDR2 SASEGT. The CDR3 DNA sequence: TGTGCCAGCAGCCCCGGCAGTCGGTACCAAGAGACCCAGTACTTC. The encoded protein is CASSPGSRYQETQYF.